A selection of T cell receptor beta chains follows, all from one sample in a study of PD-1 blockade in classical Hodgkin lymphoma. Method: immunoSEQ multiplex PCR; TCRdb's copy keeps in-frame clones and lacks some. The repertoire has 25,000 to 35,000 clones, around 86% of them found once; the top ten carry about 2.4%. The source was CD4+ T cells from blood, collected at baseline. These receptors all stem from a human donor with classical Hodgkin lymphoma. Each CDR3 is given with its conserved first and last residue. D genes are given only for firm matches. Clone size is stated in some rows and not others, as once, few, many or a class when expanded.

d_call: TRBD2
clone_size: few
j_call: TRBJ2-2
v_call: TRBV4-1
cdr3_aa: CASSRGYSGGNTGELFF
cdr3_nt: TGCGCCAGCAGCCGGGGGTATAGCGGGGGGAACACCGGGGAGCTGTTTTTT

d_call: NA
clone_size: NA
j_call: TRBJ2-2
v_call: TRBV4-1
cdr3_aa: CASSQEGRAANTGELFF
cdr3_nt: TGCGCCAGCAGCCAAGAAGGCAGGGCCGCGAACACCGGGGAGCTGTTTTTT

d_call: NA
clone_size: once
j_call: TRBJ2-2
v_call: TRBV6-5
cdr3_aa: CASTRGTGELFF
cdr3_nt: TGTGCCAGCACCAGGGGCACCGGGGAGCTGTTTTTT

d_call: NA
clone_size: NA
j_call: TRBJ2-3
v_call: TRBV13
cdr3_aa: CASSPRILVASTDTQYF
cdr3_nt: TGTGCCAGCAGCCCGCGAATTTTGGTAGCGAGCACAGATACGCAGTATTTT

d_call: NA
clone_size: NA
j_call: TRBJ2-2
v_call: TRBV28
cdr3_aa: CASSLLTPGELFF
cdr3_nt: TGTGCCAGCAGTTTATTAACTCCCGGGGAGCTGTTTTTT

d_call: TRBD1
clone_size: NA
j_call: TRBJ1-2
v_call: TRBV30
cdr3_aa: CAWSLQGARGYTF
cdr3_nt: TGTGCCTGGAGCCTACAGGGGGCGAGGGGCTACACCTTC

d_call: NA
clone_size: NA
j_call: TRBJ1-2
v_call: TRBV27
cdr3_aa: CASSLLGSLNYGYTF
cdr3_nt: TGTGCCAGCAGTTTATTAGGCAGCCTTAACTATGGCTACACCTTC

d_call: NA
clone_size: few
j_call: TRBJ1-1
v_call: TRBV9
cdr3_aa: CASSVVGGRLNTEAFF
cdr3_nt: TGTGCCAGCAGCGTAGTGGGCGGCAGGTTGAACACTGAAGCTTTCTTT

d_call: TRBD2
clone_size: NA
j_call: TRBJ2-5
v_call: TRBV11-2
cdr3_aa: CASSLDQLAVIDF
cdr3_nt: TGTGCCAGCAGCTTAGATCAACTAGCGGTTATAGACTTC

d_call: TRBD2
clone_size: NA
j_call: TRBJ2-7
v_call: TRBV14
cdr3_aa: CASSQTAVLADYEQYF
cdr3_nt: TGTGCCAGCAGCCAAACGGCGGTACTAGCGGACTACGAGCAGTACTTC